This T cell receptor (beta chain) is drawn from a study of T cells in Graves' hyperthyroidism and ophthalmopathy (dated by TCRdb to between 2018 and 2021). Study-level background: Peripheral blood samples were taken at initial diagnosis, before any treatment was given. To identify distinguishing TCR V-J signatures, a discovery cohort of some 99 patients was used, comprising 43 with Graves' ophthalmopathy and 57 with stable Graves' hyperthyroidism. Prospective prediction of ophthalmopathy was tested in an independent validation cohort of 18 to 20 hyperthyroidism patients and approximately 17 patients who later progressed to ophthalmopathy. For training and testing, the 100 or so patients in the discovery cohort were randomly divided in a 7:3 ratio. In more than 5 Graves' hyperthyroidism patients, the study also compared T-cell repertoires from thyroid tissue with T-cell repertoires from blood. After sampling, hyperthyroidism patients received methimazole starting at 30 mg daily, and ophthalmopathy patients received high-dose intravenous methylprednisolone. The paper describes TCR Vbeta CDR3 sequencing of around 140 peripheral blood samples, made up of around 41 ophthalmopathy patients, roughly 72 hyperthyroidism patients and roughly 17 progressor patients. Overall study outcomes, separate from this receptor: In cross-validation, a model built on a 13 V-J signature told ophthalmopathy apart from stable hyperthyroidism with approximately 91% sensitivity and about 81% specificity, and in testing the same model reached 80%/75%. Blood samples also contained most of the expanded thyroid clonotypes (frequency above 0.001), which suggests that blood repertoires may reflect thyroid immune responses. No statistical method was used to fix the sample size in advance, and group allocation was not hidden from the investigators. In validation, the model predicted progression to ophthalmopathy a median of around 6.5 months before onset, with approximately 68% sensitivity and 72.22% specificity.

The germline V gene (reference sequence) provides CDR1 DFQATT and CDR2 SNEGSKA. V ends up 3 bases short and J 0 bases short, with an unmatched junction base count of 10. The CDR3, from cysteine to phenylalanine, totals 18 residues. The sequence is cut down to CDR3 DNA, 54 bases in frame from base 1. In the ophthalmopathy patients, disease was moderately to severely active, with a Clinical Activity Score of 3 or more, a NOSPECS grade of 4 or more, and a duration of less than 3 months. Any patient with an uncontrolled infection, another autoimmune disease, pregnancy or lactation was excluded. Clinical symptoms, serum thyroxine and TRAb, thyroid ultrasound, and orbital computed tomography formed the basis for the diagnoses. PBMCs were isolated from more than 9 ml of fresh peripheral blood by Ficoll-Paque density gradient centrifugation. Total RNA was extracted with Trizol reagent, and quality was checked on an Agilent 2100 Bioanalyzer.

The TCR beta CDR3 regions were amplified from RNA transcripts. The TCR CDR3 was subjected to a first round of RT-PCR using the HTBI primer set and the Qiagen OneStep RT-PCR kit. Libraries were constructed in a second round of multiplex PCR, after which size selection and purification were carried out. Sequencing of the libraries was done on an Illumina HiSeq2000 using paired-end 100 bp reads. The original pipeline was this. Raw data were processed with SOAPnuke, discarding reads with adapters, uncalled bases, mean Phred below 15, or no exact constant-primer or identifier match. COPE v1.2.5 was used to merge the high-quality paired reads, and each unique nucleotide sequence was defined as a clonotype. MiTCR v1.1 was used to align clonotypes to the IMGT TRBV, TRBD and TRBJ reference segments. Analysis was restricted to V-J combinations with a frequency above 0.0001, which covered about 99% of repertoires. A TCS score was defined as the ratio of F50 (clonal expansion) to E x V (chaos), with BLOSUM62-based TCRdist applied between CDR3 peptides within each V-J. Welch's t-statistics and random forest reduced 500 to 650 V-J features to around 14, which were used in a naive Bayes classifier (R e1071). Through fastp at Q25 and MiXCR, TCRdb rebuilt clones from the public reads, retaining in-frame beta chains. Identical CDR3 protein sequences are pooled into one entry, listed with their most common genes and DNA. TCRdb, not the authors, supplied the V and J calls. For this sample the table gives under 500,000 distinct CDR3 sequences, of which around 15% were detected only once. The ten top clones hold approximately 27% of the sample.

This clonotype has at least ten counts. The clone's antigen remains unknown. Base qualities are not recorded, but no much larger clone differs from it by a single base. Sequencing was done on a sample of blood. This receptor chain uses TRBV20-1 and TRBJ2-1; the central 11 bases match TRBD2. This TCR was recovered from a man aged 50 to 60 with Graves' ophthalmopathy. The CDR3 is CSARVASGRYSSYNEQFF. The bases are TGCAGTGCTAGGGTGGCTAGCGGGAGGTACAGCTCCTACAATGAGCAGTTCTTC.